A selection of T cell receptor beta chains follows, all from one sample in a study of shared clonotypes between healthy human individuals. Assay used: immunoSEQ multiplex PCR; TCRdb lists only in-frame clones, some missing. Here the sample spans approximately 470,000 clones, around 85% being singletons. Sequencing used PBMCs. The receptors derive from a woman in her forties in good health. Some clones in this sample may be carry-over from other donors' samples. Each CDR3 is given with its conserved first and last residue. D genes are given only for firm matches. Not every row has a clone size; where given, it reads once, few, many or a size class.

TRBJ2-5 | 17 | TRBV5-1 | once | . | CASSLGLQGPRGETQYF | TGCGCCAGCAGCTTGGGACTACAGGGACCTCGAGGAGAGACCCAGTACTTC
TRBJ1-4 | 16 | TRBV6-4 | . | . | CASSDVRTQSPEKLFF | TGTGCCAGCAGTGACGTGAGGACCCAGTCACCGGAAAAACTGTTTTTT
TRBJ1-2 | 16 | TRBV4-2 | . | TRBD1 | CASSQPSDRGLYGYTF | TGTGCCAGCAGCCAACCATCGGACAGGGGGCTATATGGCTACACCTTC
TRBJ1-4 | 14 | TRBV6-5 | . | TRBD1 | CASRTTGVREKLFF | TGTGCCAGCAGGACGACAGGGGTTCGTGAAAAACTGTTTTTT
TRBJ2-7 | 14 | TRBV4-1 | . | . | CASSQVGKSYEQYF | TGCGCCAGCAGCCAAGTAGGGAAATCCTACGAGCAGTACTTC
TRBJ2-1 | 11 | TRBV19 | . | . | CASGLGNEQFF | TGTGCCAGTGGTCTGGGCAATGAGCAGTTCTTC
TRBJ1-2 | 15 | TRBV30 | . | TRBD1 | CAWSVGGPDYYGYTF | TGTGCCTGGAGTGTAGGGGGCCCCGATTACTATGGCTACACCTTC
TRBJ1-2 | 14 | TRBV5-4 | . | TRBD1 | CASSLLTGGRGYTF | TGTGCCAGCAGCTTATTGACAGGGGGCAGGGGCTACACCTTC
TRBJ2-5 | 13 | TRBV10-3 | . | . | CAISDEVKETQYF | TGTGCCATCAGTGATGAGGTCAAGGAGACCCAGTACTTC
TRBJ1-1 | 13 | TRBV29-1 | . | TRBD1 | CSVRQGRDAEAFF | TGCAGCGTGAGACAGGGGAGGGACGCTGAAGCTTTCTTT
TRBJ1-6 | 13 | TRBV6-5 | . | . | CASLGVVGSPLHF | TGTGCCAGCCTAGGGGTAGTTGGATCACCCCTCCACTTT
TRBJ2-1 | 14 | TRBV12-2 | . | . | CASRLSGRAHEQFF | TGTGCAAGTCGCTTAAGCGGGAGGGCCCATGAGCAGTTCTTC
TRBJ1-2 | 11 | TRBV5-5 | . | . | CASSLGQRPSF | TGTGCCAGCAGCCTCGGACAGCGCCCCTCCTTC
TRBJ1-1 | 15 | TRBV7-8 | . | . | CASSLAGTANTEAFF | TGTGCCAGCAGCTTAGCCGGGACTGCGAACACTGAAGCTTTCTTT
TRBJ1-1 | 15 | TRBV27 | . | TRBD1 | CASHRAGTGSTEAFF | TGTGCCAGCCATAGAGCCGGGACAGGCTCCACTGAAGCTTTCTTT
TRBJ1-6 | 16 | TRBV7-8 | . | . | CASSFDFGGKNSPLHF | TGTGCCAGCAGCTTTGACTTCGGGGGAAAGAATTCACCCCTCCACTTT
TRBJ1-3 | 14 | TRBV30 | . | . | CAWSQGYSGNTIYF | TGTGCCTGGAGTCAGGGGTACTCTGGAAACACCATATATTTT
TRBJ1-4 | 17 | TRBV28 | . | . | CASRLKVRWQRNEKLFF | TGTGCCAGCAGACTAAAAGTGAGGTGGCAGAGAAATGAAAAACTGTTTTTT
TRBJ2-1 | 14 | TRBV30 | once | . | CAWSEGNTYNEQFF | TGTGCCTGGAGCGAAGGGAACACCTACAATGAGCAGTTCTTC
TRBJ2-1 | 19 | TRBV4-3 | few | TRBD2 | CASSRHRGSGRAGYNEQFF | TGCGCCAGCAGCCGCCACCGGGGAAGCGGGAGGGCCGGTTACAATGAGCAGTTCTTC
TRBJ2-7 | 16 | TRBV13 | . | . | CASSLAVDGGNAEQYF | TGTGCCAGCAGCTTAGCGGTGGATGGGGGCAACGCCGAGCAGTACTTC
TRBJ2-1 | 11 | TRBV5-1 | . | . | CASSLLNEQFF | TGCGCCAGCAGCTTGTTAAATGAGCAGTTCTTC
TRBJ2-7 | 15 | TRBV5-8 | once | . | CASTTRVKAHYEQYF | TGTGCCAGCACAACCAGGGTCAAGGCCCACTACGAGCAGTACTTC
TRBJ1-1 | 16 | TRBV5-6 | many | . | CASSSPGDLKDTEAFF | TGTGCCAGCAGCTCCCCGGGCGACCTAAAAGACACTGAAGCTTTCTTT
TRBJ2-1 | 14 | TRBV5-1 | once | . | CASSLRELPDEQFF | TGCGCCAGCAGCTTGAGGGAACTCCCCGATGAGCAGTTCTTC
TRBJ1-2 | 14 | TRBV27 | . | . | CASSLRSGDYGYTF | TGTGCCAGCAGTTTAAGATCGGGGGACTATGGCTACACCTTC
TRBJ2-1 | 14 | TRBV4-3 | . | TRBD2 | CASSLREGPKEQFF | TGCGCCAGCAGCCTCAGGGAGGGACCCAAGGAGCAGTTCTTC
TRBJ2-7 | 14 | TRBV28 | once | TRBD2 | CATRPGLASAAQYF | TGTGCCACCCGACCGGGACTAGCGAGTGCGGCGCAGTACTTC
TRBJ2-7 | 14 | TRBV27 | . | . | CASSLGLPPYEQYF | TGTGCCAGCAGTTTAGGGCTACCACCCTACGAGCAGTACTTC
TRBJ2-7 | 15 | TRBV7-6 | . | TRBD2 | CASSLAAGGTYEQYF | TGTGCCAGCAGCTTAGCTGCGGGGGGAACCTACGAGCAGTACTTC
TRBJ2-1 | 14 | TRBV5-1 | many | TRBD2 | CASTPTGGMNEQFF | TGCGCCAGCACCCCAACGGGAGGGATGAATGAGCAGTTCTTC
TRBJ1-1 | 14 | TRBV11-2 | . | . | CASSPGDRETEAFF | TGTGCCAGCAGCCCGGGGGATAGAGAGACTGAAGCTTTCTTT
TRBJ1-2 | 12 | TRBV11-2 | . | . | CASSLSGGGYTF | TGTGCCAGCAGCTTGAGTGGTGGCGGCTACACCTTC
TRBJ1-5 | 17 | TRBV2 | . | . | CASRRDTHSDSNQPQHF | TGTGCCAGCAGAAGGGACACCCATTCGGATAGCAATCAGCCCCAGCATTTT